One and the same sample provided the 6 T cell receptor beta chains below, sequenced in a study of blood T cell repertoires in COVID-19. TCRdb's copy holds only in-frame clones and misses some; the assay was immunoSEQ multiplex PCR. The table lists 65,000 to 90,000 clones, around 80% of them singletons. The sequenced sample consisted of peripheral blood. Receptors originate from a woman older than 75 with active or convalescent COVID-19.

This chain connects TRBV28 to TRBJ1-1; D gene ambiguous. Germline lookup yields CDR1 MDHEN and CDR2 SYDVKM. Trimming took off 7 bases at V and 2 bases at J, with 14 bases between the two ends. CDR3 length: 14 residues. The CDR3 sequence is CASKRGSLNTEAFF. CDR3 nucleotide sequence: TGTGCCAGCAAGCGCGGCAGTCTCAACACTGAAGCTTTCTTT.

This clone was recorded once. The gene calls are TRBV27 and TRBJ1-6, with D maybe TRBD1 (6 bases). There are 13 residues in the CDR3. CDR1 and CDR2 (germline): MNHEY, SMNVEV (reference sequence). V was trimmed by 2 bases and J by 12 bases, leaving 11 bases between them. The CDR3 DNA reads TGTGCCAGCAGTTTAGGGCTACAGGGACCCCTCCACTTT. Its translation: CASSLGLQGPLHF.

Remarks on this clone: The sample carries other DNA sequences with the same CDR3. The rearrangement joins TRBV2 to TRBJ2-2, with 8 bases identical to TRBD2. The V gene end was trimmed by 11 bases and the J gene end by 3 bases; junction bases not matched to a gene: 17. CDR1 is SNHLY and CDR2 is FYNNEI in the germline V gene. The CDR3 totals 17 residues. CDR3 residues: CAPTRDGGGVDTGELFF. The CDR3 DNA reads as TGTGCCCCCACCCGGGACGGGGGGGGAGTGGACACCGGGGAGCTGTTTTTT.

The chain uses TRBV6-6 and TRBJ2-5, with D possibly matching TRBD1 (6 bases). The CDR3 has 15 residues. The germline gives CDR1 MNHNY, CDR2 SVGAGI (reference sequence). The V and J ends lost 6 bases and 5 bases respectively, with 19 bases between them. The CDR3 spells CASSRDTFGRETQYF. For the CDR3, the DNA is TGTGCCAGCAGCCGGGACACCTTCGGCAGGGAGACCCAGTACTTC.

The chain couples TRBV6-5 to TRBJ2-1, with 9 bases matching TRBD2. The germline CDR1 and CDR2 sequences are MNHEY and SVGAGI. V trimming: 6 bases; J trimming: 3 bases; junction bases outside the gene matches: 6. There are 15 residues in the CDR3. In nucleotides, the CDR3 is TGTGCCAGCAGATCGGCTAGCGGGAACTACAATGAGCAGTTCTTC. Translated, it gives CASRSASGNYNEQFF.

Worth noting for this clone: Other DNA sequences of this sample code for an identical CDR3. The CDR3 spells CASSRQGSYEQYF. CDR3 nucleotide sequence: TGCGCCAGCAGTCGACAGGGGAGCTACGAGCAGTACTTC. The chain joins TRBV5-1 to TRBJ2-7; 8 bases are a match to TRBD1. The CDR3 loop spans 13 amino acids. Germline V gene lookup returns CDR1 SGHRS and CDR2 YFSETQ. V lost 5 bases, J lost 3 bases, and 4 bases stayed unmatched. The whole variable domain, remainder taken from reference TRBV5-1 and TRBJ2-7, is KAGVTQTPRYLIKTRGQQVTLSCSPISGHRSVSWYQQTPGQGLQFLFEYFSETQRNKGNFPGRFSGRQFSNSRSEMNVSTLELGDSALYLCASSRQGSYEQYFGPGTRLTVT.